Shown below are 2 T cell receptor beta chains from a single sample sequenced in a study of OX40 agonist ivuxolimab in advanced cancers. Some clones are missing from TCRdb's copy, which holds only in-frame ones; the method was immunoSEQ multiplex PCR. The table records about 110,000 clones, approximately 89% of them present only once. The sample here was CD4+ or CD8+ T cells sorted from blood, taken in a trial of the OX40 agonist ivuxolimab. The origin of the receptors is an adult with an advanced solid tumor such as melanoma, head and neck, liver or kidney cancer.

The rearrangement uses TRBV30 and TRBJ1-5; D gene ambiguous. Trimming pared 4 bases from V and 6 bases from J, leaving 10 bases between. CDR3 length equals 12 residues. CDR1 and CDR2 from the germline V gene are GTSNPN and SVGIG (reference sequence). Here the CDR3 reads CAWNKMGQPQHF. CDR3 in DNA: TGTGCCTGGAATAAAATGGGTCAGCCCCAGCATTTT.

The chain links TRBV27 to TRBJ1-5; the match to TRBD1 covers 10 bases. This CDR3 comprises 15 residues. With V trimmed by 2 bases and J by 6 bases, 4 bases remained unmatched. Germline values: CDR1 MNHEY, CDR2 SMNVEV (reference sequence). The CDR3 DNA follows: TGTGCCAGCAGTTTACTTGGACAGGGGGGTCAGCCCCAGCATTTT. It is translated as CASSLLGQGGQPQHF.